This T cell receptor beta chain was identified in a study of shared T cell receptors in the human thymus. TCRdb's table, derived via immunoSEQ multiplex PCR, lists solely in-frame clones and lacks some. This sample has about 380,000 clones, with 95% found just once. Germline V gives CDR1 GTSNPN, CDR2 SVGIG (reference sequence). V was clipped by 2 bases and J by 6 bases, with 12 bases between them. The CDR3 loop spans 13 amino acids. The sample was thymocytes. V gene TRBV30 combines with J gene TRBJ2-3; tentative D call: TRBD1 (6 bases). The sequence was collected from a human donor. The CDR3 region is CAWSLTRGDTQYF. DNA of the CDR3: TGTGCCTGGAGTCTAACAAGGGGGGATACGCAGTATTTT.